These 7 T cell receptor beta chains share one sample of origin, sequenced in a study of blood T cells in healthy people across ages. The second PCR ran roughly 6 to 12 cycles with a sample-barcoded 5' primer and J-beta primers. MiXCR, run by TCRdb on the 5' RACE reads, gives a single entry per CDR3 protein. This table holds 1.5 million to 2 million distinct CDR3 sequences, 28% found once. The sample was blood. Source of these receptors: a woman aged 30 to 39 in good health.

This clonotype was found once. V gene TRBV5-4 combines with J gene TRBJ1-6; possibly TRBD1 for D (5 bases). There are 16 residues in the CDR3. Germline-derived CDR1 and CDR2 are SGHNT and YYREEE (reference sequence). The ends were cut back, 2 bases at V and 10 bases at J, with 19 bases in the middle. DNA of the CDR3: TGTGCCAGCAGCTTCGACCGGGACGGCGCCCGATCACCCCTCCACTTT. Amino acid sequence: CASSFDRDGARSPLHF.

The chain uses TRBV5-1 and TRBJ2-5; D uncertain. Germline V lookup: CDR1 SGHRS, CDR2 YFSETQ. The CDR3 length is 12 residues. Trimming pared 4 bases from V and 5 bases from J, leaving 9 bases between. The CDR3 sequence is CASSENTETQYF. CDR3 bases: TGCGCCAGCAGCGAGAATACGGAGACCCAGTACTTC.

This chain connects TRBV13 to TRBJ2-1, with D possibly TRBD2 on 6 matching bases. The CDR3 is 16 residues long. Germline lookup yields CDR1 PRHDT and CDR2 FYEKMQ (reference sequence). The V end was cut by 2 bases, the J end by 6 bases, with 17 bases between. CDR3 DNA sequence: TGTGCCAGCAGCTTAAGGGACTCAAAAGAGATCAATGAGCAGTTCTTC. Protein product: CASSLRDSKEINEQFF. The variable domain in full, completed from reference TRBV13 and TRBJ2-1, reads AAGVIQSPRHLIKEKRETATLKCYPIPRHDTVYWYQQGPGQDPQFLISFYEKMQSDKGSIPDRFSAQQFSDYHSELNMSSLELGDSALYFCASSLRDSKEINEQFFGPGTRLTVL.

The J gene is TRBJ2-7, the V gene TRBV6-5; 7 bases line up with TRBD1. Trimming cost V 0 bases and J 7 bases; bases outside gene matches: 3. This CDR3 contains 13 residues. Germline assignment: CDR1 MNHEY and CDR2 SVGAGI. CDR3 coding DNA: TGTGCCAGCAGTTACTCGAGGGGGCTTGAGCAGTACTTC. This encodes CASSYSRGLEQYF.

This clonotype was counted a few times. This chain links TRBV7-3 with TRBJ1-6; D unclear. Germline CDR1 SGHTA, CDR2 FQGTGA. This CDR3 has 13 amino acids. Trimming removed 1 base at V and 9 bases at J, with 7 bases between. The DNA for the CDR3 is TGTGCCAGCAGCTTAAGTTGGGGTTCACCCCTCCACTTT. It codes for CASSLSWGSPLHF.

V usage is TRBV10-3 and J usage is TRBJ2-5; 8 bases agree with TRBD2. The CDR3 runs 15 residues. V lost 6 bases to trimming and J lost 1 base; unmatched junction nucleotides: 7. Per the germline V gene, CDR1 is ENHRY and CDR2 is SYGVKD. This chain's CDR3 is CAIRSDSGIQETQYF. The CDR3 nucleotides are TGTGCCATCAGGTCGGATAGCGGGATCCAAGAGACCCAGTACTTC.

The CDR3 sequence is CASSPRQGWRNTEAFF. The CDR3 DNA reads TGTGCCAGCAGCCCTCGACAGGGATGGAGAAACACTGAAGCTTTCTTT. V is TRBV9 and J is TRBJ1-1; TRBD1 matches 7 bases. The CDR3 totals 16 residues. Germline V gene lookup returns CDR1 SGDLS and CDR2 YYNGEE. The ends lost 4 bases at V and 2 bases at J; junction bases unmatched: 11.